This T cell receptor (beta chain) was recorded in a study of regulatory T cells in long-lasting Graves disease. The table lists this clonotype with a few counts. The time point is: newly diagnosed GD, antithyroid drugs for less than 3 months. PBMC RNA was the source of the TCR library. The authors built TCR beta libraries using iRepertoire HTBI primers and Arm-PCR of CDR3 regions. TCRdb fed the multiplex PCR reads into MiXCR, producing one record per CDR3 protein. The data contain some 320,000 distinct CDR3 sequences, 15% to 20% of them seen just once; the ten biggest clones take up about 40%. The CDR3 runs to 14 residues. V lost 5 bases, J lost 6 bases, and 16 bases lay in between. Germline CDR1 and CDR2: SGHRS and YFSETQ.

The clonotype comes from a female donor with Graves disease. Material: peripheral blood mononuclear cells (PBMCs), obtained at new diagnosis, from a patient treated with antithyroid drugs. V gene TRBV5-1 combines with J gene TRBJ2-3, with TRBD2 as a possible D gene (6 bases). The CDR3 loop is CASSGRDSGDTQYF. CDR3 sequence (DNA): TGCGCCAGCAGTGGCCGGGACTCCGGGGATACGCAGTATTTT.